What follows are 25 T cell receptor beta chains derived from one specimen sequenced in a study of tumour-infiltrating T cells in Burkitt lymphoma. Sequencing was performed with immunoSEQ multiplex PCR; in TCRdb, only in-frame clones are kept and a portion is missing. The table shows about 15,000 clones, with approximately 82% occurring only once. The sequenced material came from tumor tissue. The receptors were sampled from a human donor with diffuse large B-cell lymphoma.

J is TRBJ2-7 and V is TRBV30; maybe TRBD2 (5 bases). The CDR3 contains 14 residues. Germline CDR1 GTSNPN, CDR2 SVGIG (reference sequence). V was clipped by 8 bases and J by 1 base, with 18 bases between them. In DNA, the CDR3 is TGTGCCCGAACGGGCGGGCTGACGTCCTACGAGCAGTACTTC. It specifies CARTGGLTSYEQYF.

The chain joins TRBV27 to TRBJ1-1; D gene ambiguous. V gave up 5 bases and J gave up 5 bases, with 15 bases separating them. The CDR3 consists of 14 residues. Germline V gene lookup returns CDR1 MNHEY and CDR2 SMNVEV (reference sequence). The CDR3 sequence is CASSIGLPRTEAFF. As DNA, the CDR3 is TGTGCCAGCAGTATCGGACTCCCTCGGACTGAAGCTTTCTTT.

The CDR3 loop is CASSLEGDEKLFF. The CDR3 region has the DNA TGTGCCAGCAGCTTGGAAGGAGATGAAAAACTGTTTTTT. The rearrangement uses TRBV5-6 and TRBJ1-4, with no clear D. From germline, CDR1 is SGHDT and CDR2 YYEEEE. Trimming removed 0 bases from V and 6 bases from J, with 6 bases in between. This CDR3 is built from 13 residues.

J is TRBJ2-1 and V is TRBV28; tentatively, D is TRBD2 (5 bases). V lost 9 bases, J lost 4 bases, and 13 bases lay in between. The CDR3 totals 13 residues. The germline V gene has CDR1 MDHEN and CDR2 SYDVKM. The CDR3 sequence: CASRGSLYNEQFF. In DNA, the CDR3 is TGTGCCAGTCGAGGGTCCCTTTACAATGAGCAGTTCTTC.

The table lists this clone with a few counts. The chain has TRBV27 and TRBJ1-1; no reliable D call. V was shortened by 0 bases and J by 6 bases, with 14 bases between the two germline ends. Germline V gene lookup returns CDR1 MNHEY and CDR2 SMNVEV (reference sequence). The length of the CDR3 is 15 residues. The CDR3 DNA sequence: TGTGCCAGCAGTTTATCGTCGTATCAGACGGCTGAAGCTTTCTTT. This sequence encodes CASSLSSYQTAEAFF.

The genes are TRBV7-3 and TRBJ2-3, with 11 positions matching TRBD2. Per germline, CDR1 SGHTA and CDR2 FQGTGA. The CDR3 length is 17 residues. V shed 5 bases, J shed 7 bases, and the junction held 14 bases outside the gene matches. In nucleotides, the CDR3 is TGTGCCAGCAGCCCCCTCGCGGCTAGCGGGAGGATAAATACGCAGTATTTT. Protein: CASSPLAASGRINTQYF.

This rearrangement joins TRBV5-1 to TRBJ2-1; D possibly corresponds to TRBD2 (6 bases). The CDR3 runs 13 residues. The germline V gene encodes CDR1 SGHRS and CDR2 YFSETQ. Trimming removed 2 bases at V and 8 bases at J, with 11 bases between. This CDR3 is CASSFRLGDEQFF. The CDR3 nucleotides read TGCGCCAGCAGCTTTAGACTAGGGGATGAGCAGTTCTTC.

The chain couples TRBV4-1 to TRBJ2-1, with D tentatively TRBD1 (5 bases). This CDR3 contains 16 residues. V lost 1 base to trimming and J lost 4 bases, with 14 bases between them. Germline assignment: CDR1 MGHRA and CDR2 YSYEKL. The CDR3 protein is CASSQGTHRMYNEQFF. The CDR3 nucleotides are TGCGCCAGCAGCCAAGGGACACACCGAATGTACAATGAGCAGTTCTTC.

This chain uses TRBV10-3 with TRBJ2-1, with a weak D call TRBD2 (6 bases). Germline V gene sequence: CDR1 ENHRY, CDR2 SYGVKD. Trimming shortened V by 8 bases and J by 0 bases, and 14 bases separated the two germline ends. The CDR3 runs to 15 residues. CDR3 sequence (DNA): TGTGCCATCGGGGGGAAGGGAAGCTCCTACAATGAGCAGTTCTTC. It is translated as CAIGGKGSSYNEQFF.

The rearrangement uses TRBV7-9 and TRBJ1-4, with D possibly being TRBD1 (6 bases). The CDR3 sequence is 15 residues long. Germline V gene lookup returns CDR1 SEHNR and CDR2 FQNEAQ (reference sequence). Trimming pared 5 bases from V and 3 bases from J, leaving 13 bases between. CDR3 amino acids: CASSLEEGANEKLFF. The CDR3 DNA reads TGTGCCAGCAGCCTGGAGGAGGGGGCTAATGAAAAACTGTTTTTT.

The chain joins TRBV15 to TRBJ2-5; maybe TRBD1 (5 bases). V was trimmed by 5 bases and J by 3 bases, leaving 10 bases between them. The CDR3 length is 13 residues. Germline-derived CDR1 and CDR2 are LNHNV and YYDKDF (reference sequence). CDR3 amino acids: CATSGSREETQYF. The CDR3 DNA is TGTGCCACCAGCGGCTCCAGGGAAGAGACCCAGTACTTC. The variable domain in full, with the rest retrieved from reference TRBV15 and TRBJ2-5, is DAMVIQNPRYQVTQFGKPVTLSCSQTLNHNVMYWYQQKSSQAPKLLFHYYDKDFNNEADTPDNFQSRRPNTSFCFLDIRSPGLGDTAMYLCATSGSREETQYFGPGTRLLVL.

This clone was picked up a small number of times. J is TRBJ2-3 and V is TRBV2, with D possibly TRBD2 on 5 matching bases. Germline assignment: CDR1 SNHLY and CDR2 FYNNEI. Trimming cost V 4 bases and J 5 bases, with 10 bases left between them. The length of the CDR3 is 13 residues. CDR3 amino acids: CASSGLYEDTQYF. In nucleotides, the CDR3 is TGTGCCAGCAGTGGACTATATGAAGATACGCAGTATTTT. The full variable domain, completed using reference TRBV2 and TRBJ2-3, is EPEVTQTPSHQVTQMGQEVILRCVPISNHLYFYWYRQILGQKVEFLVSFYNNEISEKSEIFDDQFSVERPDGSNFTLKIRSTKLEDSAMYFCASSGLYEDTQYFGPGTRLTVL.

The table lists this clone with a few counts. The genes are TRBV9 and TRBJ1-3; D gene uncertain. Per the germline V gene, CDR1 is SGDLS and CDR2 is YYNGEE. V was cut by 5 bases and J by 0 bases, with 9 bases left in between. The CDR3 consists of 14 residues. DNA for the CDR3: TGTGCCAGCAGGCCCCGTAGCTCTGGAAACACCATATATTTT. Protein product: CASRPRSSGNTIYF.

The chain joins TRBV2 to TRBJ1-5; D gene uncertain. CDR1 and CDR2 (germline): SNHLY, FYNNEI. Trimming removed 6 bases at V and 5 bases at J, with 14 bases between. CDR3 length equals 14 residues. The CDR3 reads CASRPSGSHQPQHF. As DNA, the CDR3 is TGTGCCAGCAGACCATCGGGGTCCCATCAGCCCCAGCATTTT.

This clone was seen only a few times. The rearrangement links TRBV6-5 to TRBJ2-5, with TRBD1 matching over 9 bases. CDR1 MNHEY and CDR2 SVGAGI come from the germline V gene. This CDR3 comprises 15 residues. V trimming: 2 bases; J trimming: 5 bases; junction bases outside the gene matches: 6. CDR3 sequence: CASSYPGQGWETQYF. CDR3 bases: TGTGCCAGCAGTTACCCCGGACAGGGGTGGGAGACCCAGTACTTC.

V gene TRBV19 combines with J gene TRBJ1-1; 8 nucleotides agree with TRBD1. Germline V lookup: CDR1 LNHDA, CDR2 SQIVND (reference sequence). V was pared by 6 bases and J by 1 base, with 4 bases of the junction left unmatched. This CDR3 is built from 14 residues. For the CDR3, the DNA is TGTGCCAGTAGCCGACAGGGGTCGAACACTGAAGCTTTCTTT. Its protein is CASSRQGSNTEAFF.

The chain couples TRBV27 to TRBJ2-3; D is ambiguous. V was shortened by 5 bases and J by 8 bases, with 14 bases between the two germline ends. The CDR3 is 13 residues long. Germline V gene lookup returns CDR1 MNHEY and CDR2 SMNVEV (reference sequence). The CDR3, as DNA: TGTGCCAGCAGTACCCCGACCCATAGTACGCAGTATTTT. Protein product: CASSTPTHSTQYF.

This chain joins TRBV7-2 and TRBJ2-5; 12 bases are a match to TRBD2. Germline V gene data show CDR1 as SGHTA and CDR2 as FQGNSA. Trimming at V came to 1 base and at J to 2 bases, leaving 2 bases not matched to a gene. The CDR3 length is 16 residues. Here the CDR3 DNA reads TGTGCCAGCAGCTTAGTTGGACTAGCGGGACAAGAGACCCAGTACTTC. Translating gives CASSLVGLAGQETQYF.

V is TRBV18 and J is TRBJ2-5; D not certain. This CDR3 contains 13 residues. Trimming shortened V by 0 bases and J by 3 bases, and 5 bases separated the two germline ends. The germline V gene has CDR1 KGHSH and CDR2 LQKENI. CDR3: CASSPPVEETQYF. The CDR3 region has the DNA TGTGCCAGCTCACCACCGGTTGAAGAGACCCAGTACTTC.

The rearrangement joins TRBV9 to TRBJ1-2; D ambiguous. Deletions cut 4 bases from V and 8 bases from J, with 15 bases between. Germline-derived CDR1 and CDR2 are SGDLS and YYNGEE. This CDR3 is built from 13 residues. The chain's CDR3 is CASSPRTTGGYTF. The CDR3 nucleotides are TGTGCCAGCAGCCCCCGGACGACGGGAGGCTACACCTTC.

The CDR3 DNA reads TGTGCCAGCAATCGCCTTTTGTGGGGGACAGGGGACGAGCAGTACTTC. It specifies CASNRLLWGTGDEQYF. The chain uses TRBV28 and TRBJ2-7, with TRBD1 matching 10 bases. CDR3 length: 16 residues. The ends lost 7 bases at V and 5 bases at J; junction bases unmatched: 14. The germline CDR1 and CDR2 sequences are MDHEN and SYDVKM.

The V and J genes are TRBV13 and TRBJ1-1, with D possibly being TRBD1 (6 bases). The CDR3 has 15 residues. Trimming took off 5 bases at V and 3 bases at J, with 16 bases between the two ends. Germline CDR1 reads PRHDT; CDR2 reads FYEKMQ (reference sequence). The CDR3 here is CASSPQGPLYTEAFF. CDR3 DNA: TGTGCCAGCAGCCCCCAGGGGCCCCTTTACACTGAAGCTTTCTTT.

V and J are TRBV7-6 and TRBJ1-1; D gene unclear. CDR1 and CDR2 (germline): SGHVS, FNYEAQ. V lost 1 base to trimming and J lost 8 bases, with 5 bases between them. The CDR3 runs 11 residues. CDR3 DNA: TGTGCCAGCAGCTTAGGCAGAGAAGCTTTCTTT. Residues: CASSLGREAFF.

V usage is TRBV5-1 and J usage is TRBJ2-7; D is undetermined. The CDR3 covers 16 residues. V was clipped by 5 bases and J by 2 bases, with 20 bases between them. Per the germline V gene, CDR1 is SGHRS and CDR2 is YFSETQ. The CDR3 region has the DNA TGCGCCAGCAGTCCCCAGCCCAGTTACCGGGCCTACGAGCAGTACTTC. It translates to CASSPQPSYRAYEQYF.

The V and J genes are TRBV18 and TRBJ1-1; weak D call: TRBD1 (5 bases). Trimming shortened V by 0 bases and J by 0 bases, and 8 bases separated the two germline ends. Per the germline V gene, CDR1 is KGHSH and CDR2 is LQKENI. This CDR3 is built from 15 residues. CDR3 nucleotide sequence: TGTGCCAGCTCACCACCGGGGACGGTGAACACTGAAGCTTTCTTT. It codes for CASSPPGTVNTEAFF.